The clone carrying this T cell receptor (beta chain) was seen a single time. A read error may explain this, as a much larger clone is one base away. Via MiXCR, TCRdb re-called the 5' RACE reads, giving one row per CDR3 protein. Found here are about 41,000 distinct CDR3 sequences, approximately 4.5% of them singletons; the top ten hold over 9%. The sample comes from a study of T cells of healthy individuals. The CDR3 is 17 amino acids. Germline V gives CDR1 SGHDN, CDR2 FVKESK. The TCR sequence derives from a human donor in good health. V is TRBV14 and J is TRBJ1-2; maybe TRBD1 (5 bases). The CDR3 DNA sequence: TGTGCCATCAGCCCCCTTAAGGGGCGCAGATATAACTATGGCTACACCTTC. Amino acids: CAISPLKGRRYNYGYTF.